A single sample gave rise to the 12 T cell receptor beta chains below, sequenced in a study of T cell responses to AZD1222 COVID-19 vaccine. The repertoire was sequenced with immunoSEQ multiplex PCR; TCRdb's copy has only in-frame clones and lacks some. The sample carries 200,000 to 250,000 clones, roughly 94% recorded once. The specimen was peripheral blood, collected 28 days after the second dose of the MenACWY control vaccine. These receptors originate from an adult who received the MenACWY meningococcal vaccine as a control.

The chain carries TRBV30 and TRBJ2-3, with 8 bases matching TRBD2. With V trimmed by 3 bases and J by 6 bases, 11 bases remained unmatched. The germline CDR1 and CDR2 sequences are GTSNPN and SVGIG (reference sequence). The CDR3 length is 15 residues. The CDR3, as DNA: TGTGCCTGGAGCCCCCCCGGGAGGGTCCACGATACGCAGTATTTT. Protein product: CAWSPPGRVHDTQYF.

The chain links TRBV12-3 or TRBV12-4 to TRBJ2-7, with a possible D match to TRBD1 (5 bases). This CDR3 region has 12 residues. The V and J ends lost 6 bases and 6 bases respectively, with 12 bases between them. The CDR3 reads CASSPREFEQYF. CDR3 nucleotide sequence: TGTGCCAGCAGCCCCAGGGAATTCGAGCAGTACTTC.

The V gene is TRBV11-2, the J gene TRBJ2-5; TRBD2 matches at 9 bases. J was trimmed by 4 bases and V by 5 bases; bases with no gene match: 17. The CDR3 is 18 residues long. The germline V gene has CDR1 SGHAT and CDR2 FQNNGV. This chain's CDR3 is CASSQGGWSSGNRETQYF. The DNA of the CDR3 is TGTGCCAGCAGCCAGGGGGGTTGGTCTAGCGGGAACAGAGAGACCCAGTACTTC.

V usage is TRBV18 and J usage is TRBJ2-5; 12 nucleotides agree with TRBD2. Unmatched junction bases numbered 5, after V lost 8 bases and J lost 1 base. Germline CDR1 KGHSH, CDR2 LQKENI. This CDR3 region has 15 residues. The CDR3 DNA reads TGTGCCAGCCAAGAGGGACTAGCGGGCCAAGAGACCCAGTACTTC. Translated: CASQEGLAGQETQYF.

This chain uses TRBV19 with TRBJ2-7, with D hard to call. This CDR3 region has 16 residues. CDR1 and CDR2 (germline): LNHDA, SQIVND (reference sequence). V lost 3 bases, J lost 0 bases, and 15 bases lay in between. CDR3 loop: CASSILSRTRSYEQYF. The DNA for the CDR3 is TGTGCCAGTAGTATCCTCTCAAGGACCCGCTCCTACGAGCAGTACTTC.

This clone appeared once. V and J are TRBV2 and TRBJ2-7; 8 nucleotides agree with TRBD1. Germline V lookup: CDR1 SNHLY, CDR2 FYNNEI. This CDR3 is built from 16 residues. Germline trimming cut 4 bases from V and 0 bases from J; bases unmatched to any gene: 8. The CDR3 nucleotides read TGTGCCAGCAGTGGGCTTTCGGACAGGGTCTCCTACGAGCAGTACTTC. This sequence encodes CASSGLSDRVSYEQYF. Full variable domain (rest looked up from reference TRBV2 and TRBJ2-7): EPEVTQTPSHQVTQMGQEVILRCVPISNHLYFYWYRQILGQKVEFLVSFYNNEISEKSEIFDDQFSVERPDGSNFTLKIRSTKLEDSAMYFCASSGLSDRVSYEQYFGPGTRLTVT.

The CDR3 DNA is TGTGCCAGCAGCCCGGGGACAGGGGGGTTCAATCAGCCCCAGCATTTT. Its translation: CASSPGTGGFNQPQHF. The chain recombines TRBV5-5 with TRBJ1-5; TRBD1 aligns across 11 bases. Losses at the gene ends were 4 bases for V and 3 bases for J; bases not matched to a gene: 6. The CDR3 spans 16 residues. Germline V gene lookup returns CDR1 SGHKS and CDR2 YYEKEE (reference sequence).

The chain is built from TRBV27 and TRBJ1-2; TRBD1 aligns across 7 bases. Trimming took 6 bases from V and 11 from J; bases not matched to a gene: 21. The CDR3 has 16 residues. In germline, CDR1 is MNHEY, CDR2 SMNVEV (reference sequence). The CDR3 DNA follows: TGTGCCAGCAGATTCCTCCAGACAGGGCTGAGTATTACGTACACCTTC. Its translation is CASRFLQTGLSITYTF.

V is TRBV4-3 and J is TRBJ1-2; D unclear. The germline V gene encodes CDR1 LGHNA and CDR2 YSLEER. This CDR3 region has 15 residues. V lost 4 bases and J 7 bases, leaving 19 bases between the germline ends. The CDR3 sequence is CASSPREGLRGGYTF. The CDR3 nucleotides read TGCGCCAGCAGCCCCCGGGAAGGTCTCCGGGGTGGCTACACCTTC.

The rearrangement uses TRBV7-9 and TRBJ2-3; the D gene is possibly TRBD1 (6 bases). This CDR3 region has 14 residues. Germline V gives CDR1 SEHNR, CDR2 FQNEAQ (reference sequence). V lost 5 bases and J lost 3, with 12 bases in between. The CDR3 protein is CASSTRGDTDTQYF. In DNA, the CDR3 is TGTGCCAGCAGCACCAGGGGTGATACAGATACGCAGTATTTT.

J is TRBJ1-5 and V is TRBV4-3, with a weak D call TRBD1 (6 bases). The CDR3 is made up of 14 amino acids. CDR1 is LGHNA and CDR2 is YSLEER in the germline V gene. Trimming pared 4 bases from V and 7 bases from J, leaving 14 bases between. CDR3 bases: TGCGCCAGCAGCCTCCGGAGGGGGAACCAGCCCCAGCATTTT. Translating it yields CASSLRRGNQPQHF.

The chain carries TRBV9 and TRBJ2-5, with TRBD2 matching 9 bases. Germline lookup yields CDR1 SGDLS and CDR2 YYNGEE. The CDR3 is made up of 15 amino acids. J lost 4 bases, V lost 2 bases, and 6 bases had no gene match. CDR3 residues: CASSVGGGALETQYF. The CDR3 DNA follows: TGTGCCAGCAGCGTTGGCGGGGGGGCCTTAGAGACCCAGTACTTC.